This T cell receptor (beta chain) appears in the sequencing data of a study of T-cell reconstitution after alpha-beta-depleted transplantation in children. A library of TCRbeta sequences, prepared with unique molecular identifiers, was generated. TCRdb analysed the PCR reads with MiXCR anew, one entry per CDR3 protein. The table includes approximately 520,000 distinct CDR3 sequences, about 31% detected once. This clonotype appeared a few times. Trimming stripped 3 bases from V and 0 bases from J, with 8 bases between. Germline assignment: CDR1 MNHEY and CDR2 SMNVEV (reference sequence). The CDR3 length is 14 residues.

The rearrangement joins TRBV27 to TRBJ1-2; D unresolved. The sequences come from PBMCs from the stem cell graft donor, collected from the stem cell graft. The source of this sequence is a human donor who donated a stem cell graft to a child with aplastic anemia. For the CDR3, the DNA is TGTGCCAGCAGTTTGGTGGGAGCTAACTATGGCTACACCTTC. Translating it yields CASSLVGANYGYTF.